Following are 4 T cell receptor beta chains from one sample sequenced in a study of blood T cell repertoires in COVID-19. Profiled with immunoSEQ multiplex PCR; TCRdb holds only in-frame clones, not every one. In the table there are under 150,000 clones, around 83% of which are singletons. Material for sequencing was peripheral blood. The origin of the receptors is a man aged 40-50 years with acute or convalescent COVID-19.

This clone has a single count. V is TRBV29-1 and J is TRBJ2-3; 9 nucleotides line up with TRBD2. CDR3 size: 13 residues. Germline V gene lookup returns CDR1 SQVTM and CDR2 ANQGSEA. J was trimmed by 7 bases and V by 5 bases; bases with no gene match: 7. The CDR3 bases are TGCAGCGTTAAGGCTAGCGGGGTAAATACGCAGTATTTT. This encodes CSVKASGVNTQYF.

This rearrangement joins TRBV19 to TRBJ2-7; D possibly corresponds to TRBD2 (5 bases). Trimming took 3 bases from V and 6 from J, leaving 15 bases between them. The CDR3 totals 14 residues. Looked up from germline, CDR1 is LNHDA and CDR2 is SQIVND (reference sequence). The CDR3 bases are TGTGCCAGTAGTATCCGAGGGATTGGAGGCGAGCAGTACTTC. It encodes CASSIRGIGGEQYF. Complete variable domain (other parts from reference TRBV19 and TRBJ2-7): DGGITQSPKYLFRKEGQNVTLSCEQNLNHDAMYWYRQDPGQGLRLIYYSQIVNDFQKGDIAEGYSVSREKKESFPLTVTSAQKNPTAFYLCASSIRGIGGEQYFGPGTRLTVT.

The V call is TRBV7-9, the J call TRBJ1-5; a weak D match, TRBD1 (5 bases). In germline, CDR1 is SEHNR, CDR2 FQNEAQ (reference sequence). V gave up 5 bases and J gave up 0 bases, with 14 bases separating them. The CDR3 length is 16 residues. The CDR3 here is CASSPAGGNSNQPQHF. CDR3 in DNA: TGTGCCAGCAGCCCAGCGGGGGGGAATAGCAATCAGCCCCAGCATTTT.

V gene TRBV3-1 (or the pseudogene TRBV3-2) combines with J gene TRBJ2-2; D is perhaps TRBD2 (6 bases). Germline V gene sequence: CDR1 LGHDT, CDR2 YNNKEL (reference sequence). The CDR3 has 10 amino acids. The V end was cut by 8 bases, the J end by 13 bases, with 11 bases between. This CDR3 reads CASGRGWLFF. CDR3 nucleotides: TGTGCCAGCGGACGGGGGTGGCTGTTTTTT.